This T cell receptor (beta chain) was observed in a study of cytomegalovirus exposure and HLA in healthy donors. Notes on the study in general: Rates of TCR association differed by HLA locus in a later analysis, with DRB1 highest and HLA-C lowest.

As to this clone: Its cognate antigen is unknown.

Looked up from germline, CDR1 is MGHRA and CDR2 is YSYEKL. The CDR3 contains 16 residues. After removal of 4 bases from V and 1 base from J, the junction contained 7 bases not matched to a gene. 60 Vbeta and 13 Jbeta primers were used in PCR. The data were produced by immunoSEQ multiplex PCR, yet TCRdb's version contains in-frame clones alone and is incomplete. Here the sample table reports approximately 110,000 clones. The V gene is TRBV4-1, the J gene TRBJ1-1; 9 nucleotides agree with TRBD1. Source material: PBMCs. This clonotype originated in a man aged 18 to 29 in good health and CMV-seronegative. Here the CDR3 reads CASSPVPGQGNTEAFF. CDR3 coding DNA: TGCGCCAGCAGCCCCGTCCCGGGACAGGGGAACACTGAAGCTTTCTTT.